This T cell receptor beta chain was captured in a study of cytomegalovirus exposure and HLA in healthy donors. About this clone: The antigen remains undetermined.

The PCR ran on 60 Vbeta and 13 Jbeta primers. The repertoire was sequenced with immunoSEQ multiplex PCR; TCRdb's copy has only in-frame clones and lacks some. The sample has 250,000 or so clones; about 83% are singletons. Study findings and constraints: In a later analysis, several top co-occurrence clusters appeared linked to parvovirus B19, influenza, CMV and Epstein-Barr virus.

CDR3 length: 16 residues. V dropped 3 bases and J dropped 4; count of bases not matched to a gene: 11. This chain links TRBV5-3 with TRBJ2-7, with 9 bases that match TRBD1. TRBV5-3 belongs to the ORF category, with a function that is uncertain. This sequence originates from a human donor in good health. Sequenced input: PBMCs. CDR3 coding DNA: TGTGCCAGAAGCTGGACAGGGGCCGGGACTAAGTACGAGCAGTACTTC. Translating gives CARSWTGAGTKYEQYF.